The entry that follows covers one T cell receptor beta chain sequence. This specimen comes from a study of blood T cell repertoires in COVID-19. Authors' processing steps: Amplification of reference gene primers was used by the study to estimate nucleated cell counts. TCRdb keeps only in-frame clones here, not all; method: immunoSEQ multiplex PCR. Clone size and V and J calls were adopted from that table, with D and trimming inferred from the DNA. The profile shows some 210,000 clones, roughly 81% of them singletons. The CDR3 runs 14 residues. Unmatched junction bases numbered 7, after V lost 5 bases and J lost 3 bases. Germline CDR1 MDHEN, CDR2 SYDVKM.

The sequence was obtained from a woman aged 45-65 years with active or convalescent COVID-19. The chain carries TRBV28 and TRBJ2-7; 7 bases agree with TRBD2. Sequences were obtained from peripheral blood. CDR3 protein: CASSVGGSLYEQYF. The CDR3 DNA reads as TGTGCCAGCAGTGTTGGCGGGAGTCTCTACGAGCAGTACTTC.